This T cell receptor beta chain appears in the sequencing data of a study of blood T cell repertoires in COVID-19. Background on the study: The samples span acute and convalescent COVID-19 from the United States, Italy and Spain. Sources were T cells, B-cell-depleted T cells, or PBMCs; the material itself was cDNA or gDNA.

The CDR3 is 14 residues long. Germline lookup yields CDR1 MDHEN and CDR2 SYDVKM. The V gene lost 2 bases and the J gene lost 0 bases, with 7 bases spanning the gap. It was during active infection that Seattle patients were enrolled and then longitudinally followed. In the original processing: Quantification of nucleated cells was approximated via reference gene primer amplification. Measured with immunoSEQ multiplex PCR; TCRdb has only the in-frame clones, and not every one. Clone size and V and J calls were adopted from that table, with D and trimming inferred from the DNA. The data contain 270,000 or so clones, 84% of them singletons.

The sample comprised peripheral blood. The V call is TRBV28, the J call TRBJ1-1; no clear D gene. This clonotype was sampled from a human donor with COVID-19, enrolled during active disease. The donor label of this sample is uncertain. CDR3 region: CASSLRQVNTEAFF. As DNA, the CDR3 is TGTGCCAGCAGTTTACGGCAGGTGAACACTGAAGCTTTCTTT.